Sequencing of this T cell receptor beta chain was carried out in a study of cytomegalovirus exposure and HLA in healthy donors. Primers: 60 Vbeta forward and 13 Jbeta reverse. Assay: immunoSEQ multiplex PCR; the TCRdb copy retains only in-frame clones and omits some. The profile shows over 150,000 clones, approximately 77% of them singletons. This CDR3 is built from 13 residues. Germline V CDR1 and CDR2: GTSNPN, SVGIG (reference sequence). General study points: With DRB1 most and HLA-C fewest, TCR association rates differed between HLA loci in a later analysis. Among immune exposure information, only CMV serostatus was available.

Notes on this clone: Its antigen is still unknown.

The TCR originated in a man aged 18 to 30 in good health and CMV-seronegative. The sequencing sample was made of PBMCs. The chain is built from TRBV30 and TRBJ2-5; 7 positions match TRBD2. The CDR3 region is CALVRGTQETQYF. Written as DNA, the CDR3 is TGTGCACTAGTGCGGGGGACCCAAGAGACCCAGTACTTC.